The entry that follows covers one TCR beta chain sequence. Its target is not known. The data derive from a study of T-cell memory formation after mild COVID-19. General study results and limits: Day 15 to 85 contracting clones showed balanced CD4/CD8; day 15 to 37 expanders favored CD4+. Cross-reactive memory appears to have joined, as suggested by some responding clones showing up in pre-infection memory.

The 5'RACE method, run with constant-segment primers, produced TCR alpha and TCR beta cDNA libraries (carrying sample barcodes and UMIs). TCRdb independently ran MiXCR on the 5' RACE reads; one entry per CDR3 protein. In the table there are under 700,000 distinct CDR3 sequences, over 20% of which are singletons. The sequenced sample consisted of PBMCs or a T cell subset sorted from them (not recorded which). The sequence was obtained from an adult woman who had mild COVID-19 (a few samples of this study predate the infection). Cell type and time point are not known.

This CDR3 reads CASSPEGRGEQYF. The DNA of the CDR3 is TGCGCCAGCAGCCCCGAAGGGCGGGGCGAGCAGTACTTC. The V and J genes are TRBV5-1 and TRBJ2-7, with D perhaps matching TRBD2 (6 bases). The CDR3 loop spans 13 amino acids. Germline values: CDR1 SGHRS, CDR2 YFSETQ. Trimming took 4 bases from V and 6 from J, leaving 14 bases between them.